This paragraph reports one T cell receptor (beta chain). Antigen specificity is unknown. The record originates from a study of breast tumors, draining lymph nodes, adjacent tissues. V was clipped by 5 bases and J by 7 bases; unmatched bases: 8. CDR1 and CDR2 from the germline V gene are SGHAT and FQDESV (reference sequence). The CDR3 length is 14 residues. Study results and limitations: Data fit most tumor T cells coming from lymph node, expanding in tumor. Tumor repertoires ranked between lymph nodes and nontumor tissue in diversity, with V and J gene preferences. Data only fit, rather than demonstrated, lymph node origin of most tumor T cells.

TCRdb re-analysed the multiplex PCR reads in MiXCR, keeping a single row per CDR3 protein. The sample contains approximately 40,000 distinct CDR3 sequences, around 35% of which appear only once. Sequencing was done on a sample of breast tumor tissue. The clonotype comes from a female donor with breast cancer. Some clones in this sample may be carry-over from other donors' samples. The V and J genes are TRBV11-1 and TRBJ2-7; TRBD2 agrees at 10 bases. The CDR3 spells CASSPSGRAGEQYF. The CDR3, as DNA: TGTGCCAGCAGCCCCAGCGGGAGGGCCGGGGAGCAGTACTTC.